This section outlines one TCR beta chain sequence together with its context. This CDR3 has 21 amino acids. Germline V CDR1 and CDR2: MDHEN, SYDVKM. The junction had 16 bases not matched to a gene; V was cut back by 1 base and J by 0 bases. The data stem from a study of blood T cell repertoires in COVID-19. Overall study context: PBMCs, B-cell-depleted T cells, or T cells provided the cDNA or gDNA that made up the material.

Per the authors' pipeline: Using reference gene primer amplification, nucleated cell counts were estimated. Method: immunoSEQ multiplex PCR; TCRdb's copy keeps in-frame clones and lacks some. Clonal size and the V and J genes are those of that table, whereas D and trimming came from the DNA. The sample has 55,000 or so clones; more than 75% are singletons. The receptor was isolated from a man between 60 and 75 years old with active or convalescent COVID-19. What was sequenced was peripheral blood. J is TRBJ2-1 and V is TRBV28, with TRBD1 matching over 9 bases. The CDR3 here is CASSLFGQGRKKSSSYNEQFF. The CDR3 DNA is TGTGCCAGCAGTTTATTCGGACAGGGGCGAAAAAAATCAAGCTCCTACAATGAGCAGTTCTTC.